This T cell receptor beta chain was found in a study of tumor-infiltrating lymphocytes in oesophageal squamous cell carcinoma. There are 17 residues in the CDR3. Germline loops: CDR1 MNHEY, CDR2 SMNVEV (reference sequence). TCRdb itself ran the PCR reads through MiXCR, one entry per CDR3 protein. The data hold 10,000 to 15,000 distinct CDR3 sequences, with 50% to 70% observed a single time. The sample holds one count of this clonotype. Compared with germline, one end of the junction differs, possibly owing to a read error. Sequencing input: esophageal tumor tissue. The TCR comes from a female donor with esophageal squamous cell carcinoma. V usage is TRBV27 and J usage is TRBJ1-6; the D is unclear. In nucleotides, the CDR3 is TGTGCCAGCAGTCCCGGCTGGACGAGCTCCTATAATTCACCCCTCCACTTC. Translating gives CASSPGWTSSYNSPLHF.